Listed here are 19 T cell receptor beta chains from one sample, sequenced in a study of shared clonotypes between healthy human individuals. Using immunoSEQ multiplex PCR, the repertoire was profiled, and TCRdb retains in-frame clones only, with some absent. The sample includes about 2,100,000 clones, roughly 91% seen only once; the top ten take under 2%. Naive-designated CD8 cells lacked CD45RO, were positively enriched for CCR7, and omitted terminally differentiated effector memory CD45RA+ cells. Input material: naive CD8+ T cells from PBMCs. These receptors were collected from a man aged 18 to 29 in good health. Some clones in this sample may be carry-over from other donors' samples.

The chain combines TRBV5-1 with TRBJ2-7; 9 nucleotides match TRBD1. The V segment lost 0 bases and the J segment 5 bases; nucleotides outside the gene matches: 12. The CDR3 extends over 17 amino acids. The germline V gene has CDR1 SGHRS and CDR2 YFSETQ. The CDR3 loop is CASSLVPRTGEYDEQYF. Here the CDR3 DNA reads TGCGCCAGCAGCTTGGTCCCCAGGACAGGGGAGTATGACGAGCAGTACTTC.

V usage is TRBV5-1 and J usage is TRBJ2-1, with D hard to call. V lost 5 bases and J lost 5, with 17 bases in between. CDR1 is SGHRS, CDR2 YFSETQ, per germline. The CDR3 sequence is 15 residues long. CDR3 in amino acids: CASSDWGGIDNEQFF. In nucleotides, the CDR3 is TGCGCCAGCAGTGACTGGGGTGGGATAGACAATGAGCAGTTCTTC. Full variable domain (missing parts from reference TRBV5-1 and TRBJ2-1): KAGVTQTPRYLIKTRGQQVTLSCSPISGHRSVSWYQQTPGQGLQFLFEYFSETQRNKGNFPGRFSGRQFSNSRSEMNVSTLELGDSALYLCASSDWGGIDNEQFFGPGTRLTVL.

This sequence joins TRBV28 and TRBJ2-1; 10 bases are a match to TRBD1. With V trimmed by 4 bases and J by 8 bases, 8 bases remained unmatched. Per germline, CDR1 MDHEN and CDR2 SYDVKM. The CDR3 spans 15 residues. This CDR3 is CASSSPGDRGDEQFF. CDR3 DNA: TGTGCCAGCAGTTCGCCGGGGGACAGGGGCGATGAGCAGTTCTTC. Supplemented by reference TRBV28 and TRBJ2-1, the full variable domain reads DVKVTQSSRYLVKRTGEKVFLECVQDMDHENMFWYRQDPGLGLRLIYFSYDVKMKEKGDIPEGYSVSREKKERFSLILESASTNQTSMYLCASSSPGDRGDEQFFGPGTRLTVL.

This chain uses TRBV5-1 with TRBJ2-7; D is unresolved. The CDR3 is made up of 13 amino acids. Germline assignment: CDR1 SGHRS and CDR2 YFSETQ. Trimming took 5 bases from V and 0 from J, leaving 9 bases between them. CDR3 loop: CASRGRPSYEQYF. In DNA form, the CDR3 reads TGCGCCAGCAGAGGCCGACCCTCCTACGAGCAGTACTTC.

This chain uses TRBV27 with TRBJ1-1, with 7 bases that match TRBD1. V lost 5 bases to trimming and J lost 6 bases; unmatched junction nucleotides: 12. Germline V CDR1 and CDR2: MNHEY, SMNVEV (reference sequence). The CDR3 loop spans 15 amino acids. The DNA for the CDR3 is TGTGCCAGCAGTACACAGGGGTTGCCGAGCGCTGAAGCTTTCTTT. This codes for CASSTQGLPSAEAFF.

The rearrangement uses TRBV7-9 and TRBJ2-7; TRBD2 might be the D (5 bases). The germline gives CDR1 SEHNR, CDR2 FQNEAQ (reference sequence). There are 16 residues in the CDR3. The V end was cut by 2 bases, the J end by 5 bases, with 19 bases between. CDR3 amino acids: CASSLPPGVFGNEQYF. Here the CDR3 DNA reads TGTGCCAGCAGCTTACCCCCCGGGGTTTTCGGGAACGAGCAGTACTTC.

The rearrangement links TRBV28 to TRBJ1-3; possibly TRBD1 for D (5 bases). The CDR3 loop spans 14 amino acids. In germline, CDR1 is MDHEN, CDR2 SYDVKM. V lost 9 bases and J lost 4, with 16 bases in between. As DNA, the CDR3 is TGTGCCAGTAAAAGCCAGGGACTCGGAAACACCATATATTTT. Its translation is CASKSQGLGNTIYF.

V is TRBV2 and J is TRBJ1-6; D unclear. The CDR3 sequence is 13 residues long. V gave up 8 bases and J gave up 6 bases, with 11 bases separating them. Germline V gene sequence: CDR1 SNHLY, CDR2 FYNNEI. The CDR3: CASPGIPNSPLHF. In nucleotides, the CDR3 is TGTGCCAGCCCGGGGATCCCTAATTCACCCCTCCACTTT.

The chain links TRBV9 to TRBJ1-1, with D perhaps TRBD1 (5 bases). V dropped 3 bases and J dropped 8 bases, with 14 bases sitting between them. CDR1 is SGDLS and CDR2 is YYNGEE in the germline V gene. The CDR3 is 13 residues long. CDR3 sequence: CASSARTGPEAFF. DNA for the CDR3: TGTGCCAGCAGCGCTCGAACGGGGCCGGAAGCTTTCTTT.

This CDR3 reads CASMGRTEDTIYF. DNA of the CDR3: TGTGCCAGCATGGGGAGGACGGAAGACACCATATATTTT. V gene TRBV6-1 combines with J gene TRBJ1-3; D remains ambiguous. V shed 7 bases and J shed 8 bases, with 15 bases lying between them. This CDR3 comprises 13 residues. Per germline, CDR1 MNHNS and CDR2 SASEGT.

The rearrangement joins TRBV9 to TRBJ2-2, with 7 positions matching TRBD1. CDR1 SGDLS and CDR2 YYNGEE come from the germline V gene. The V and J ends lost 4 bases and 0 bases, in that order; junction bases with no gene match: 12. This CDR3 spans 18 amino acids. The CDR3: CASSNPATGQTNTGELFF. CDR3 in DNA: TGTGCCAGCAGCAATCCCGCAACGGGACAGACGAACACCGGGGAGCTGTTTTTT.

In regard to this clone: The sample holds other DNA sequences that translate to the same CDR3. The CDR3 DNA reads as TGTGCCAGCAGCTTGGGACAGGGTAACAATGAGCAGTTCTTC. Translating gives CASSLGQGNNEQFF. The rearrangement links TRBV7-8 to TRBJ2-1, with 9 bases matching TRBD1. Germline trimming cut 3 bases from V and 5 bases from J; bases unmatched to any gene: 2. Germline-derived CDR1 and CDR2 are SGHVS and FQNEAQ. The CDR3 covers 14 residues.

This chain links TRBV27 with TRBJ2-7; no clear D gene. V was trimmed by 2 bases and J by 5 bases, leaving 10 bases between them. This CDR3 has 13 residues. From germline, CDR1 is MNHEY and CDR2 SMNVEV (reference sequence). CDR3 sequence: CASSLGWLHEQYF. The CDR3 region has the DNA TGTGCCAGCAGTTTAGGTTGGCTCCACGAGCAGTACTTC.

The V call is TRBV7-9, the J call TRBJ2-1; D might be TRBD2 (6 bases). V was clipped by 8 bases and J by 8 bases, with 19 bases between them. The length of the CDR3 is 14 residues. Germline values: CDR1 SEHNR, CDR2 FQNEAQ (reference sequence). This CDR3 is CASQWAGLSDEQFF. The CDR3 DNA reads TGTGCCAGCCAATGGGCGGGGCTTTCGGATGAGCAGTTCTTC. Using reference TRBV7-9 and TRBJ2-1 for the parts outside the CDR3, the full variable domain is DTGVSQNPRHKITKRGQNVTFRCDPISEHNRLYWYRQTLGQGPEFLTYFQNEAQLEKSRLLSDRFSAERPKGSFSTLEIQRTEQGDSAMYLCASQWAGLSDEQFFGPGTRLTVL.

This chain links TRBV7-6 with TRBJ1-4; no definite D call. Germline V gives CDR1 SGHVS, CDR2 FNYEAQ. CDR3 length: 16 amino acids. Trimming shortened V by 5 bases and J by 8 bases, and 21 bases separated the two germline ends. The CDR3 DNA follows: TGTGCCAGCAGCCCGTCTTCAGCTCCGGGAGGGGAAAAACTGTTTTTT. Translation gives CASSPSSAPGGEKLFF.

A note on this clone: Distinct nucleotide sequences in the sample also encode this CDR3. The CDR3 sequence is CASSPTGGADTEAFF. The CDR3, as DNA: TGTGCCAGCAGCCCTACAGGGGGCGCCGACACTGAAGCTTTCTTT. This chain uses TRBV9 with TRBJ1-1; 9 bases are shared with TRBD1. This CDR3 is built from 15 residues. Trimming at V came to 4 bases and at J to 3 bases, leaving 7 bases not matched to a gene. In germline, CDR1 is SGDLS, CDR2 YYNGEE.

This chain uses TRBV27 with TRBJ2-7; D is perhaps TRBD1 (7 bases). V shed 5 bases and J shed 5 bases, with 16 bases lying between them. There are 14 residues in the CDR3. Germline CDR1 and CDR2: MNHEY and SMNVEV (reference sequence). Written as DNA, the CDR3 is TGTGCCAGCAGTCCCCTGCGGGACAGACACGAGCAGTACTTC. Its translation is CASSPLRDRHEQYF.

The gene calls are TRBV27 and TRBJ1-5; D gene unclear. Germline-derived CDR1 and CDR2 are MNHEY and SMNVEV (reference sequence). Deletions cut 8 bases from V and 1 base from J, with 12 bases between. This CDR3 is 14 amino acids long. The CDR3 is CASGKNRSNQPQHF. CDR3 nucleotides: TGTGCCAGCGGAAAGAACAGAAGCAATCAGCCCCAGCATTTT.

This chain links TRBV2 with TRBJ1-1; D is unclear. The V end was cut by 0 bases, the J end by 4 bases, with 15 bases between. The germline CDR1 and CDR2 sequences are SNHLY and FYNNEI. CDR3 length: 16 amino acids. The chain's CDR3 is CASSEALEAWGTEAFF. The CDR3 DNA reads TGTGCCAGCAGTGAAGCGCTTGAGGCCTGGGGCACTGAAGCTTTCTTT.